The 3 T cell receptor beta chains reported below all come from one sample, sequenced in a study of blood T cell repertoires in COVID-19. Repertoires were generated with immunoSEQ multiplex PCR, while TCRdb's copy carries only in-frame clones and drops some. In the table there are roughly 200,000 clones, 83% of which are singletons. The sequenced sample was peripheral blood. The receptors were gathered from a woman aged 25-40 years with COVID-19, enrolled during active disease.

The V and J genes are TRBV5-4 and TRBJ1-2, with D possibly matching TRBD1 (5 bases). Germline loops: CDR1 SGHNT, CDR2 YYREEE (reference sequence). The V end lost 2 bases, the J end lost 0 bases, and 11 bases lay between the germline ends. The CDR3 runs to 15 residues. The CDR3 nucleotides read TGTGCCAGCAGCTTACGCGGGGACTCTAACTATGGCTACACCTTC. This encodes CASSLRGDSNYGYTF. Full variable domain (remainder filled in from reference TRBV5-4 and TRBJ1-2): ETGVTQSPTHLIKTRGQQVTLRCSSQSGHNTVSWYQQALGQGPQFIFQYYREEENGRGNFPPRFSGLQFPNYSSELNVNALELDDSALYLCASSLRGDSNYGYTFGSGTRLTVV.

This chain uses TRBV7-3 with TRBJ2-3; 11 bases are shared with TRBD2. Germline assignment: CDR1 SGHTA and CDR2 FQGTGA. The CDR3 loop spans 17 amino acids. Losses at the gene ends were 5 bases for V and 3 bases for J; bases not matched to a gene: 10. The CDR3 loop reads CASSVGVAGGRTDTQYF. In nucleotides, the CDR3 is TGTGCCAGCAGCGTCGGGGTAGCGGGAGGGCGGACAGATACGCAGTATTTT.

The chain carries TRBV2 and TRBJ2-1; 8 bases line up with TRBD2. CDR3 length: 14 amino acids. Germline V CDR1 and CDR2: SNHLY, FYNNEI. The V gene end was trimmed by 6 bases and the J gene end by 6 bases; junction bases not matched to a gene: 7. CDR3 amino acids: CASRSSGSSNEQFF. CDR3 nucleotide sequence: TGTGCCAGCAGATCAAGCGGGAGTTCCAATGAGCAGTTCTTC.